Below are 8 T cell receptor beta chains sequenced from a single sample in a study of blood T cell repertoires in COVID-19. The data were produced by immunoSEQ multiplex PCR, yet TCRdb's version contains in-frame clones alone and is incomplete. The sample has about 160,000 clones; 75% to 90% are singletons. The specimen was PBMCs or T cells enriched from blood (not recorded which). The receptors were gathered from a woman aged 35 to 49 who had been exposed to COVID-19.

The chain has TRBV5-1 and TRBJ1-1; D is uncertain. The CDR3 length is 13 residues. Germline V gene lookup returns CDR1 SGHRS and CDR2 YFSETQ. Trimming shortened V by 0 bases and J by 4 bases, and 7 bases separated the two germline ends. The CDR3 sequence: CASSLESVTEAFF. The CDR3 DNA is TGCGCCAGCAGCTTGGAAAGCGTCACTGAAGCTTTCTTT.

V is TRBV2 and J is TRBJ1-4; 7 positions match TRBD1. This CDR3 is built from 16 residues. Germline V gene lookup returns CDR1 SNHLY and CDR2 FYNNEI. V lost 6 bases and J lost 5; bases outside the gene matches: 12. The chain's CDR3 is CASRLTLTGTNEKLFF. The CDR3 DNA is TGTGCCAGCAGATTAACATTGACAGGGACGAATGAAAAACTGTTTTTT.

The DNA of the CDR3 is TGTGCCAGTACTGGACTCGAGCAGTACTTC. This gives the protein CASTGLEQYF. This rearrangement joins TRBV28 to TRBJ2-7; perhaps TRBD2 as D (5 bases). The germline CDR1 and CDR2 sequences are MDHEN and SYDVKM. V lost 9 bases and J 6 bases, leaving 9 bases between the germline ends. The CDR3 covers 10 residues.

The chain carries TRBV5-4 and TRBJ2-3; possible D gene TRBD2, 6 bases. V was trimmed by 0 bases and J by 2 bases, leaving 7 bases between them. Germline V gene lookup returns CDR1 SGHNT and CDR2 YYREEE (reference sequence). The CDR3 spans 14 residues. The CDR3 DNA reads as TGTGCCAGCAGCTTGGGCGGGGACACAGATACGCAGTATTTT. Its translation is CASSLGGDTDTQYF.

Regarding this clone: The same CDR3 can be traced to other DNA sequences in this sample. The chain joins TRBV19 to TRBJ1-5; TRBD1 aligns across 7 bases. Germline-derived CDR1 and CDR2 are LNHDA and SQIVND (reference sequence). The CDR3 contains 14 residues. J gave up 2 bases and V 2 bases, and 0 bases lay outside the gene matches. CDR3 protein: CASSITGGNQPQHF. CDR3 nucleotides: TGTGCCAGTAGTATAACAGGGGGCAATCAGCCCCAGCATTTT.

The chain recombines TRBV25-1 with TRBJ2-1; maybe TRBD2 (5 bases). The CDR3 sequence is 18 residues long. V lost 5 bases to trimming and J lost 0 bases, with 20 bases between them. Germline V lookup: CDR1 MGHDK, CDR2 SYGVNS. This CDR3 is CASSQAGLILSSYNEQFF. As DNA, the CDR3 is TGTGCCAGCAGTCAGGCCGGACTTATTCTGAGCTCCTACAATGAGCAGTTCTTC.

This clone was seen a single time. The rearrangement joins TRBV28 to TRBJ2-7, with D maybe TRBD1 (6 bases). The CDR3 loop spans 14 amino acids. From germline, CDR1 is MDHEN and CDR2 SYDVKM. Between the trimmed V and J ends, which lost 6 bases and 3 bases, there was a span of 15 bases. The chain's CDR3 is CASRPSGTIYEQYF. DNA for the CDR3: TGTGCCAGCAGGCCCTCCGGGACAATCTACGAGCAGTACTTC. The full variable domain, in which reference TRBV28 and TRBJ2-7 provide the parts outside the CDR3, is DVKVTQSSRYLVKRTGEKVFLECVQDMDHENMFWYRQDPGLGLRLIYFSYDVKMKEKGDIPEGYSVSREKKERFSLILESASTNQTSMYLCASRPSGTIYEQYFGPGTRLTVT.

The gene calls are TRBV6-2 or TRBV6-3 and TRBJ2-3; no reliable D call. The CDR3 consists of 15 residues. Germline CDR1 and CDR2: MNHEY and SVGEGT. The germline V and J ends were trimmed by 6 bases and 2 bases, with 15 bases remaining between them. The CDR3 DNA reads as TGTGCCAGCAGCCCCCTAACGGAGATCACAGATACGCAGTATTTT. It specifies CASSPLTEITDTQYF.